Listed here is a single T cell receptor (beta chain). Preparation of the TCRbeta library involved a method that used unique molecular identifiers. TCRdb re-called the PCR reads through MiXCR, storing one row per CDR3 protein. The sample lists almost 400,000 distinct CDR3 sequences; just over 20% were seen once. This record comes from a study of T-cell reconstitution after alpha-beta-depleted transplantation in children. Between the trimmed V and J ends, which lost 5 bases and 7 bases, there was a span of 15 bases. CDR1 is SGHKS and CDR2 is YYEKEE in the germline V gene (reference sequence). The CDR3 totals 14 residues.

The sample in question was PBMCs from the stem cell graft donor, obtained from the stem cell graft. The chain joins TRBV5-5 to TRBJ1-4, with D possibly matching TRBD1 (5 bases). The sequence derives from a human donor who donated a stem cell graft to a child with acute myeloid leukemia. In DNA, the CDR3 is TGTGCCAGCAGTCGTAGCCGGGACGGTGAAAAACTGTTTTTT. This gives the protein CASSRSRDGEKLFF. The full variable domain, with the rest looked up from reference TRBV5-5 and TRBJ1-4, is DAGVTQSPTHLIKTRGQQVTLRCSPISGHKSVSWYQQVLGQGPQFIFQYYEKEERGRGNFPDRFSARQFPNYSSELNVNALLLGDSALYLCASSRSRDGEKLFFGSGTQLSVL.